The rows below give T cell receptor beta chains drawn from one sample of a study of blood T cells in healthy people across ages. TCRdb independently ran MiXCR on the 5' RACE reads; one entry per CDR3 protein. The sample holds 500,000 to 650,000 distinct CDR3 sequences; roughly a quarter are singletons and the top ten take roughly 3.5%. These records were also assigned to another study, of T cells of mothers and their children.

Sequencing was performed on blood. These TCRs come from a boy younger than 10 in good health. Each CDR3 is given with its conserved first and last residue. The D gene is left open where the match is weak. Expanded clones get a size class; other rows say once, few or many, or leave the size out.

CDR3 | DNA | size | V | D | J | length
CASSPQQVRVQFF | TGTGCCAGCAGCCCCCAACAGGTACGGGTGCAGTTCTTC | NA | TRBV3-1 | NA | TRBJ2-1 | 13
CASSLVGAPSSYEQYF | TGTGCCAGCAGCTTAGTGGGTGCCCCGAGCTCCTACGAGCAGTACTTC | many | TRBV7-9 | NA | TRBJ2-7 | 16
CATHGGNQNTEAFF | TGTGCCACCCATGGAGGGAACCAGAACACTGAAGCTTTCTTT | few | TRBV6-6 | NA | TRBJ1-1 | 14
CASSYGARETQYF | TGTGCCAGCAGCTACGGGGCTAGGGAGACCCAGTACTTC | few | TRBV14 | NA | TRBJ2-5 | 13
CASSASGRASGELFF | TGTGCCAGCAGTGCTAGCGGGAGGGCCTCCGGGGAGCTGTTTTTT | NA | TRBV2 | TRBD2 | TRBJ2-2 | 15
CASSLDSKDSGNTIYF | TGCGCCAGCAGCTTGGACAGCAAAGACTCTGGAAACACCATATATTTT | few | TRBV5-1 | NA | TRBJ1-3 | 16
CAISESWPIANYGYTF | TGTGCCATCAGTGAGTCGTGGCCGATAGCTAACTATGGCTACACCTTC | few | TRBV10-3 | NA | TRBJ1-2 | 16
CASSQVGTGYEQYF | TGTGCCAGCAGCCAAGTTGGGACGGGGTACGAGCAGTACTTC | many | TRBV14 | NA | TRBJ2-7 | 14
CASSLGSLIQGGLNTEAFF | TGTGCCAGCAGCTTAGGAAGCCTTATACAGGGGGGCCTGAACACTGAAGCTTTCTTT | few | TRBV7-6 | TRBD1 | TRBJ1-1 | 19
CASSQGPPNEKLFF | TGTGCCAGCAGCCAAGGGCCGCCCAATGAAAAACTGTTTTTT | NA | TRBV3-1 | NA | TRBJ1-4 | 14
CASSLTLGQSYEQYF | TGTGCCAGCAGTTTGACACTGGGACAGAGCTACGAGCAGTACTTC | NA | TRBV27 | TRBD1 | TRBJ2-7 | 15
CSVEAVGSSYEQYF | TGCAGCGTTGAAGCGGTGGGCAGCTCCTACGAGCAGTACTTC | NA | TRBV29-1 | NA | TRBJ2-7 | 14
CASSLTGGRSTDTQYF | TGTGCCAGCAGCCTCACCGGGGGACGTAGCACAGATACGCAGTATTTT | few | TRBV7-9 | NA | TRBJ2-3 | 16
CASSSRLAGVFYNEQFF | TGTGCCAGCAGCTCCAGACTAGCGGGAGTTTTTTACAATGAGCAGTTCTTC | NA | TRBV5-5 | TRBD2 | TRBJ2-1 | 17
CASSPRTSGGRPYNEQFF | TGTGCCAGCAGTCCTCGGACTAGCGGGGGGCGACCGTACAATGAGCAGTTCTTC | NA | TRBV28 | TRBD2 | TRBJ2-1 | 18
CASSQDKAPRTKNIQYF | TGTGCCAGCAGCCAAGATAAGGCCCCAAGGACCAAAAACATTCAGTACTTC | NA | TRBV3-1 | NA | TRBJ2-4 | 17
CASGLVDRVHGYTF | TGTGCTAGTGGTTTGGTAGACAGGGTTCATGGCTACACCTTC | NA | TRBV12-5 | TRBD1 | TRBJ1-2 | 14
CASSEGENTEAFF | TGTGCCAGCAGTGAAGGGGAGAACACTGAAGCTTTCTTT | NA | TRBV12-3/TRBV12-4 | NA | TRBJ1-1 | 13
CASRPTLAQTYEQYF | TGTGCCAGCAGACCTACACTAGCGCAAACCTACGAGCAGTACTTC | few | TRBV11-2 | TRBD2 | TRBJ2-7 | 15
CASNRLVDFQETQYF | TGTGCCAGCAATAGGCTCGTGGACTTCCAAGAGACCCAGTACTTC | NA | TRBV6-1 | NA | TRBJ2-5 | 15
CASSLLIAGYSTDTQYF | TGTGCCAGCAGCCTGCTAATAGCGGGGTACAGCACAGATACGCAGTATTTT | NA | TRBV7-8 | TRBD2 | TRBJ2-3 | 17
CASSLAEQGWIDTEAFF | TGTGCCAGCAGCTTAGCCGAACAGGGATGGATCGACACTGAAGCTTTCTTT | few | TRBV7-6 | NA | TRBJ1-1 | 17
CASQEQGALRNEQYF | TGTGCCAGCCAGGAGCAGGGGGCACTACGGAACGAGCAGTATTTC | NA | TRBV12-3/TRBV12-4 | TRBD1 | TRBJ2-7 | 15
CASSPPGLAGFEQFF | TGTGCCAGCAGCCCGCCGGGACTAGCGGGTTTTGAGCAGTTCTTC | once | TRBV12-3/TRBV12-4 | TRBD2 | TRBJ2-1 | 15
CASSQSRGRTDTQYF | TGCGCCAGCAGCCAATCACGAGGGCGCACAGATACGCAGTATTTT | NA | TRBV4-3 | NA | TRBJ2-3 | 15
CASGFIGLLNTGELFF | TGTGCTAGTGGTTTTATTGGACTACTGAACACCGGGGAGCTGTTTTTT | NA | TRBV12-5 | NA | TRBJ2-2 | 16
CASSFQGANVLTF | TGCGCCAGCAGCTTTCAGGGCGCCAACGTCCTGACTTTC | many | TRBV5-1 | NA | TRBJ2-6 | 13
CASSGLGGETQYF | TGTGCCAGCAGTGGCTTGGGAGGGGAGACCCAGTACTTC | many | TRBV25-1 | TRBD2 | TRBJ2-5 | 13
CASSPTGHPNTEAFF | TGCGCCAGCAGCCCTACGGGACACCCGAACACTGAAGCTTTCTTT | few | TRBV5-1 | NA | TRBJ1-1 | 15
CASSPPRSGPNTDTQYF | TGTGCCAGCAGTCCCCCTCGTTCCGGGCCCAACACAGATACGCAGTATTTT | NA | TRBV12-3/TRBV12-4 | NA | TRBJ2-3 | 17
CASSSTAGTGGYNEQFF | TGTGCCAGCAGCTCCACAGCCGGGACAGGGGGCTACAATGAGCAGTTCTTC | NA | TRBV5-5 | TRBD1 | TRBJ2-1 | 17
CASSLLGGSQETQYF | TGTGCCAGCAGCTTACTGGGGGGGTCCCAAGAGACCCAGTACTTC | many | TRBV7-3 | TRBD2 | TRBJ2-5 | 15
CASSENRLAVLDTQYF | TGTGCCAGCAGTGAAAACCGACTAGCGGTGCTGGATACGCAGTATTTT | few | TRBV6-1 | TRBD2 | TRBJ2-3 | 16
CATSRDASPGNTIYF | TGTGCCACCAGCAGAGATGCCTCTCCGGGAAACACCATATATTTT | NA | TRBV15 | NA | TRBJ1-3 | 15
CASSYNPMDTQYF | TGTGCCAGCAGTTACAATCCAATGGATACGCAGTATTTT | NA | TRBV12-3/TRBV12-4 | NA | TRBJ2-3 | 13
CAWKIGVNTGELFF | TGTGCCTGGAAGATCGGGGTGAACACCGGGGAGCTGTTTTTT | few | TRBV30 | NA | TRBJ2-2 | 14
CASTQEGSGANVLTF | TGTGCCAGCACCCAAGAGGGTTCGGGGGCCAACGTCCTGACTTTC | NA | TRBV11-2 | NA | TRBJ2-6 | 15
CSGSDSYEQYF | TGCAGTGGCAGCGACTCCTACGAGCAGTACTTC | NA | TRBV20-1 | NA | TRBJ2-7 | 11
CASTPGSGESGYTF | TGTGCCAGCACCCCGGGATCAGGGGAGAGTGGCTACACCTTC | few | TRBV7-2 | NA | TRBJ1-2 | 14
CASSLGEQFF | TGTGCCAGCAGTCTCGGGGAGCAGTTCTTC | few | TRBV12-3/TRBV12-4 | NA | TRBJ2-1 | 10
CASSRGTSWSETQYF | TGTGCCAGCAGCCGAGGGACTAGCTGGAGCGAGACCCAGTACTTC | NA | TRBV12-3/TRBV12-4 | TRBD2 | TRBJ2-5 | 15
CSAREYERLEAFF | TGCAGTGCTAGAGAGTATGAGAGGCTTGAAGCTTTCTTT | NA | TRBV20-1 | NA | TRBJ1-1 | 13
CASTSLGGRGGYTF | TGTGCCAGCACCTCGTTGGGCGGTCGTGGTGGCTACACCTTC | few | TRBV12-3/TRBV12-4 | NA | TRBJ1-2 | 14
CAISELGRTSYTF | TGTGCCATCAGTGAGCTGGGCAGAACGAGCTACACCTTC | NA | TRBV10-3 | NA | TRBJ1-2 | 13
CASSETTTQYF | TGTGCCAGCAGTGAAACAACGACCCAGTACTTC | NA | TRBV25-1 | NA | TRBJ2-5 | 11
CASSLYRLNTEAFF | TGTGCCAGCAGTTTATACAGATTGAACACTGAAGCTTTCTTT | few | TRBV28 | NA | TRBJ1-1 | 14
CASSFGQGARDTQYF | TGTGCCAGCAGCTTTGGACAGGGGGCGCGGGATACGCAGTATTTT | NA | TRBV7-3 | TRBD1 | TRBJ2-3 | 15
CASSLPLGQGSYEQYF | TGTGCCAGCAGCCTCCCCTTGGGACAGGGATCCTACGAGCAGTACTTC | NA | TRBV7-8 | TRBD1 | TRBJ2-7 | 16
CASSQLGLVIDEQFF | TGCGCCAGCAGCCAGTTGGGACTAGTCATCGATGAGCAGTTCTTC | NA | TRBV4-1 | TRBD2 | TRBJ2-1 | 15
CSAPRAPDSYEQYF | TGCAGTGCCCCTCGAGCGCCCGACTCCTACGAGCAGTACTTC | NA | TRBV20-1 | NA | TRBJ2-7 | 14
CASSPGIRGETQYF | TGTGCCAGCAGCCCCGGGATCCGAGGCGAGACCCAGTACTTC | few | TRBV7-8 | NA | TRBJ2-5 | 14
CAWARTGWNQPQHF | TGTGCCTGGGCCCGGACAGGGTGGAATCAGCCCCAGCATTTT | few | TRBV30 | TRBD1 | TRBJ1-5 | 14
CASSPLLAEGANTF | TGTGCCAGCTCACCACTGTTGGCAGAGGGGGCCAACACCTTC | few | TRBV18 | TRBD1 | TRBJ1-2 | 14
CASSQERLYNSPLHF | TGCGCCAGCAGCCAAGAACGTCTTTATAATTCACCCCTCCACTTT | few | TRBV4-3 | NA | TRBJ1-6 | 15
CASSAAGGSGTEAFF | TGTGCCAGCAGTGCCGCGGGGGGGTCGGGGACTGAAGCTTTCTTT | NA | TRBV12-3/TRBV12-4 | NA | TRBJ1-1 | 15